A single sample is the source of the 23 T cell receptor beta chains below, sequenced in a study of beta chain features in type 1 diabetes. The sequenced template was cDNA made from the entire isolated RNA. Some clones are missing from TCRdb's copy, which holds only in-frame ones; the method was immunoSEQ multiplex PCR. The data contain around 340,000 clones, about 18% of them singletons. Sample: naive CD4+ T cells from blood. The receptors come from a woman aged 18-30 years in good health.

The chain carries TRBV19 and TRBJ2-1; 9 bases agree with TRBD2. Germline V gene lookup returns CDR1 LNHDA and CDR2 SQIVND (reference sequence). The CDR3 is made up of 15 amino acids. The trim removed 1 base at V and 7 bases at J, leaving 5 bases unmatched. Here the CDR3 DNA reads TGTGCCAGTAGTATAGGCGGGAGGGCCATTAATGAGCAGTTCTTC. The encoded protein is CASSIGGRAINEQFF.

The V and J genes are TRBV18 and TRBJ1-1; D is uncertain. This CDR3 spans 13 amino acids. V lost 4 bases and J 2 bases, leaving 8 bases between the germline ends. CDR1 is KGHSH and CDR2 is LQKENI in the germline V gene. CDR3 residues: CASSRTPNTEAFF. CDR3 DNA: TGTGCCAGCTCACGTACTCCAAACACTGAAGCTTTCTTT. Full variable domain (missing parts from reference TRBV18 and TRBJ1-1): NAGVMQNPRHLVRRRGQEARLRCSPMKGHSHVYWYRQLPEEGLKFMVYLQKENIIDESGMPKERFSAEFPKEGPSILRIQQVVRGDSAAYFCASSRTPNTEAFFGQGTRLTVV.

The chain links TRBV30 to TRBJ1-2; TRBD1 matches at 10 bases. The CDR3 sequence is 14 residues long. Trimming removed 3 bases from V and 4 bases from J; junction bases left unmatched: 5. Germline CDR1 GTSNPN, CDR2 SVGIG (reference sequence). The DNA of the CDR3 is TGTGCCTGGAGACGGGACAGGGGCGGCTATGGCTACACCTTC. This sequence encodes CAWRRDRGGYGYTF.

The CDR3 bases are TGTGCCTGGAGCGCCCCCGGACAACATCAGCCCCAGCATTTT. It specifies CAWSAPGQHQPQHF. The V gene is TRBV30, the J gene TRBJ1-5, with D perhaps matching TRBD1 (5 bases). Between the trimmed V and J ends, which lost 3 bases and 5 bases, there was a span of 14 bases. Germline V gene sequence: CDR1 GTSNPN, CDR2 SVGIG (reference sequence). The CDR3 spans 14 residues.

This clone was counted only a few times. This chain connects TRBV7-2 to TRBJ2-7; D perhaps matches TRBD1 (5 bases). Trimming took 1 base from V and 4 from J, leaving 11 bases between them. Looked up from germline, CDR1 is SGHTA and CDR2 is FQGNSA. The CDR3 length is 14 residues. The DNA for the CDR3 is TGTGCCAGCAGCTTAGGACAGACCGGGTACGAGCAGTACTTC. Translation: CASSLGQTGYEQYF.

A few counts support this clone. This chain uses TRBV7-2 with TRBJ2-7; 10 positions agree with TRBD2. Germline V gene lookup returns CDR1 SGHTA and CDR2 FQGNSA. This CDR3 contains 15 residues. Unmatched junction bases numbered 7, after V lost 5 bases and J lost 3 bases. Here the CDR3 reads CASSLSSGRFYEQYF. CDR3 nucleotide sequence: TGTGCCAGCAGCCTCAGTAGCGGGAGGTTCTACGAGCAGTACTTC.

V gene TRBV29-1 combines with J gene TRBJ2-3; D gene ambiguous. The germline V gene has CDR1 SQVTM and CDR2 ANQGSEA. The CDR3 totals 12 residues. V was shortened by 0 bases and J by 4 bases, with 5 bases between the two germline ends. The CDR3 DNA reads TGCAGCGTTGAAGATCCGTCAGATACGCAGTATTTT. Its protein product is CSVEDPSDTQYF.

The chain combines TRBV6-5 with TRBJ2-1, with no clear D. Trimming cost V 6 bases and J 0 bases, with 12 bases left between them. The CDR3 runs to 15 residues. Germline assignment: CDR1 MNHEY and CDR2 SVGAGI. CDR3 sequence (DNA): TGTGCCAGCAGGGTTTATAGCAGCTCCTACAATGAGCAGTTCTTC. This encodes CASRVYSSSYNEQFF.

This clone was observed a few times. This sequence joins TRBV30 and TRBJ1-1; no clear D. The CDR3 is made up of 15 amino acids. V was pared by 2 bases and J by 1 base, with 14 bases between. Germline V gene data show CDR1 as GTSNPN and CDR2 as SVGIG (reference sequence). CDR3 region: CAWSPAGLPNTEAFF. As DNA, the CDR3 is TGTGCCTGGAGTCCAGCTGGGCTACCGAACACTGAAGCTTTCTTT.

The table lists this clone with a count of one. The chain uses TRBV7-2 and TRBJ2-5, with 9 bases aligning to TRBD1. After removal of 3 bases from V and 1 base from J, the junction contained 6 bases not matched to a gene. The CDR3 sequence is 16 residues long. Germline V CDR1 and CDR2: SGHTA, FQGNSA. The CDR3: CASSFQTGGGQETQYF. For the CDR3, the DNA is TGTGCCAGCAGCTTCCAGACAGGGGGTGGCCAAGAGACCCAGTACTTC. The variable domain in full, with the rest retrieved from reference TRBV7-2 and TRBJ2-5, is GAGVSQSPSNKVTEKGKDVELRCDPISGHTALYWYRQSLGQGLEFLIYFQGNSAPDKSGLPSDRFSAERTGGSVSTLTIQRTQQEDSAVYLCASSFQTGGGQETQYFGPGTRLLVL.

This clone came up a few times. This rearrangement joins TRBV20-1 to TRBJ2-1; perhaps TRBD2 as D (5 bases). The germline V gene encodes CDR1 DFQATT and CDR2 SNEGSKA (reference sequence). The length of the CDR3 is 11 residues. V lost 8 bases to trimming and J lost 3 bases, with 8 bases between them. CDR3 residues: CSLRDYNEQFF. The CDR3 DNA sequence: TGCAGTTTGAGGGACTACAATGAGCAGTTCTTC.

This clone has a handful of counts. CDR3 bases: TGTGCCTGGAGTGGTGCCGGGACTAGCGGCACCCATACCTCTTACAATGAGCAGTTCTTC. Its translation is CAWSGAGTSGTHTSYNEQFF. The V and J genes are TRBV30 and TRBJ2-1, with 11 bases lining up with TRBD2. The CDR3 is 20 residues long. The ends lost 1 base at V and 4 bases at J; junction bases unmatched: 18. CDR1 is GTSNPN and CDR2 is SVGIG in the germline V gene (reference sequence).

This clone occurred a few times. This rearrangement joins TRBV2 to TRBJ1-5; 9 bases line up with TRBD1. V dropped 5 bases and J dropped 7; count of bases not matched to a gene: 6. Germline CDR1 and CDR2: SNHLY and FYNNEI. The CDR3 consists of 14 residues. CDR3: CASSRTGGGQPQHF. The DNA for the CDR3 is TGTGCCAGCAGTCGTACAGGGGGCGGACAGCCCCAGCATTTT.

The chain has TRBV9 and TRBJ2-3, with a possible D match to TRBD1 (5 bases). The CDR3 contains 15 residues. Germline assignment: CDR1 SGDLS and CDR2 YYNGEE. V was pared by 1 base and J by 3 bases, with 12 bases between. The CDR3 loop is CASSVQGWWTDTQYF. As DNA, the CDR3 is TGTGCCAGCAGCGTACAGGGATGGTGGACAGATACGCAGTATTTT.

CDR3 in DNA: TGCGCCAGCAGCTCCACTTTAGCGGGAGGAGTCACAGATACGCAGTATTTT. Its protein product is CASSSTLAGGVTDTQYF. The chain employs TRBV5-1 and TRBJ2-3; 10 bases line up with TRBD2. In germline, CDR1 is SGHRS, CDR2 YFSETQ. V dropped 3 bases and J dropped 2; count of bases not matched to a gene: 9. The CDR3 has 17 residues.

This rearrangement joins TRBV5-4 to TRBJ2-1; 9 bases match TRBD1. V was clipped by 3 bases and J by 7 bases; unmatched bases: 8. From germline, CDR1 is SGHNT and CDR2 YYREEE (reference sequence). CDR3 size: 15 residues. CDR3 region: CASSWGQGWGNEQFF. CDR3 DNA sequence: TGTGCCAGCAGCTGGGGACAGGGTTGGGGGAATGAGCAGTTCTTC.

The rearrangement uses TRBV13 and TRBJ2-2, with 7 bases aligning to TRBD1. This CDR3 has 15 amino acids. Unmatched junction bases numbered 4, after V lost 1 base and J lost 5 bases. Germline-derived CDR1 and CDR2 are PRHDT and FYEKMQ (reference sequence). The CDR3 protein is CASSLVQGKTGELFF. The CDR3 DNA reads as TGTGCCAGCAGCTTAGTACAGGGGAAGACCGGGGAGCTGTTTTTT.

This clone was observed a few times. V usage is TRBV15 and J usage is TRBJ1-4; TRBD1 matches at 12 bases. There are 18 residues in the CDR3. V lost 0 bases, J lost 4 bases, and 6 bases stayed unmatched. Looked up from germline, CDR1 is LNHNV and CDR2 is YYDKDF (reference sequence). This chain's CDR3 is CATSRDSGQGADNEKLFF. The CDR3 nucleotides read TGTGCCACCAGCAGAGATTCGGGACAGGGGGCCGATAATGAAAAACTGTTTTTT.

This clone has a handful of counts. The V and J genes are TRBV25-1 and TRBJ1-1; D remains unclear. The germline CDR1 and CDR2 sequences are MGHDK and SYGVNS. V shed 4 bases and J shed 4 bases, with 13 bases lying between them. This CDR3 has 14 amino acids. CDR3 sequence (DNA): TGTGCCAGCAGTGCCCGGGGATCGGGCACTGAAGCTTTCTTT. This translates into CASSARGSGTEAFF.

This clone was counted only a few times. The rearrangement links TRBV23-1 to TRBJ2-1, with 8 bases fitting TRBD2. TRBV23-1 is recorded as an ORF, its role being uncertain. V lost 3 bases, J lost 0 bases, and 16 bases stayed unmatched. The CDR3 runs to 20 residues. CDR3 in amino acids: CASSHSRGSGVRSSYNEQFF. CDR3 in DNA: TGCGCCAGCAGTCATTCGCGGGGTAGCGGGGTAAGAAGCTCCTACAATGAGCAGTTCTTC.

The rearrangement links TRBV30 to TRBJ2-7, with TRBD1 matching 8 bases. V dropped 8 bases and J dropped 6; count of bases not matched to a gene: 9. The CDR3 has 12 amino acids. Looked up from germline, CDR1 is GTSNPN and CDR2 is SVGIG (reference sequence). DNA for the CDR3: TGTGCCGGAACCGACAGGGGAGGCGAGCAGTACTTC. The encoded protein is CAGTDRGGEQYF.

This clone was picked up a small number of times. Different DNA sequences within this sample yield the same CDR3. The chain carries TRBV30 and TRBJ1-5; D unclear. CDR3 size: 13 residues. Germline CDR1 is GTSNPN and CDR2 is SVGIG (reference sequence). Trimming took 5 bases from V and 1 from J, leaving 9 bases between them. The CDR3, as DNA: TGTGCCTGGGAGGGCGGCAGCAATCAGCCCCAGCATTTT. Its translation: CAWEGGSNQPQHF.

This clone has only a few counts. V usage is TRBV7-2 and J usage is TRBJ2-2, with TRBD2 as a possible D gene (5 bases). CDR1 is SGHTA, CDR2 FQGNSA, per germline. The CDR3 is 14 amino acids. V was cut by 2 bases and J by 7 bases, with 11 bases left in between. The chain's CDR3 is CASSLTSGIGELFF. CDR3 bases: TGTGCCAGCAGCTTAACGTCGGGAATCGGGGAGCTGTTTTTT.